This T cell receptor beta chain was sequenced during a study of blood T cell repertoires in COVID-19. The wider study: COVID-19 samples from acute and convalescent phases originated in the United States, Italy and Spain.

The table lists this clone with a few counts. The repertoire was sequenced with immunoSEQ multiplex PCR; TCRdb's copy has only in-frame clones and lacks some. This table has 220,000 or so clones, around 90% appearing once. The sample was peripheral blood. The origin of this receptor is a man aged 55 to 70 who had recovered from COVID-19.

The CDR3: CASSLVDRGGKLFF. The CDR3 DNA follows: TGTGCCAGCAGTTTAGTCGACAGGGGCGGAAAACTGTTTTTT. This chain links TRBV6-5 with TRBJ1-4, with TRBD1 matching 8 bases. Trimming removed 4 bases from V and 10 bases from J; junction bases left unmatched: 8. The length of the CDR3 is 14 residues. Per the germline V gene, CDR1 is MNHEY and CDR2 is SVGAGI.